This TCR beta chain was identified during a study of cytomegalovirus exposure and HLA in healthy donors. Use of 60 Vbeta and 13 Jbeta primers characterized the PCR. Measured with immunoSEQ multiplex PCR; TCRdb has only the in-frame clones, and not every one. The profile shows approximately 40,000 clones, 75% to 90% of them singletons. Points from the study as a whole: Serostatus for CMV was the only available immune exposure information.

This clone was recorded only once. Its cognate antigen is unknown. CDR1 is MNHEY and CDR2 is SMNVEV in the germline V gene (reference sequence). The CDR3 loop spans 16 amino acids. The V end lost 6 bases, the J end lost 4 bases, and 19 bases lay between the germline ends. Material: PBMCs. The TCR originated in a middle-aged woman in good health and CMV-seropositive. This chain links TRBV27 with TRBJ1-5; TRBD1 might be the D (5 bases). The CDR3 region is CASRPRAASLNQPQHF. In DNA, the CDR3 is TGTGCCAGCAGGCCCAGGGCAGCCTCTCTTAATCAGCCCCAGCATTTT.